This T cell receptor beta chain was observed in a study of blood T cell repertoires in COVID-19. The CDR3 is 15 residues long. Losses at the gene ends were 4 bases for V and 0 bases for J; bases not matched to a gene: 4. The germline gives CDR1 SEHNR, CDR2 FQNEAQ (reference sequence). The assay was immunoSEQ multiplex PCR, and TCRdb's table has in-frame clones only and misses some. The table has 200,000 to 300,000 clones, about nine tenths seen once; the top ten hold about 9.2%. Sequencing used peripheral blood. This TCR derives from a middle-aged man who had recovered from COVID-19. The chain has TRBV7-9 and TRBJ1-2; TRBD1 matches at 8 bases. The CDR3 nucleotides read TGTGCCAGCAGCTCAGGGGGCGCAGCTAACTATGGCTACACCTTC. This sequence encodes CASSSGGAANYGYTF. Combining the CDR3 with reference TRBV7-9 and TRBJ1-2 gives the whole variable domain DTGVSQNPRHKITKRGQNVTFRCDPISEHNRLYWYRQTLGQGPEFLTYFQNEAQLEKSRLLSDRFSAERPKGSFSTLEIQRTEQGDSAMYLCASSSGGAANYGYTFGSGTRLTVV.